Listed below are T cell receptor beta chains from one sample, sequenced in a study of cytomegalovirus exposure and HLA in healthy donors. Here immunoSEQ multiplex PCR was the method, and the copy in TCRdb shows in-frame clones only, minus some. This table holds about 190,000 clones, almost 80% found once. The sample taken for sequencing was PBMCs. These receptors were collected from a woman aged 18-29 years in good health and CMV-seronegative. Both conserved end residues are part of each CDR3. The order of the fields is V gene, J gene, D gene, clone size, CDR3 DNA, CDR3 protein. The D gene is left open where the match is weak. Size is omitted from some rows. Given values are once, few, many or a class for expanded clones.

v_call: TRBV15; j_call: TRBJ2-3; d_call: -; clone_size: -; cdr3_nt: TGTGCCACCAGCCCCCGGGGCGGGGTGACAGATACGCAGTATTTT; cdr3_aa: CATSPRGGVTDTQYF
v_call: TRBV19; j_call: TRBJ1-1; d_call: -; clone_size: -; cdr3_nt: TGTGCCAGTATGAGACAACCGAACACTGAAGCTTTCTTT; cdr3_aa: CASMRQPNTEAFF
v_call: TRBV9; j_call: TRBJ1-5; d_call: TRBD1; clone_size: -; cdr3_nt: TGTGCCAGCAGCTCAGGGGGCATGAGCAATCAGCCCCAGCATTTT; cdr3_aa: CASSSGGMSNQPQHF
v_call: TRBV9; j_call: TRBJ2-1; d_call: TRBD2; clone_size: -; cdr3_nt: TGTGCCAGCAGCGTAGGAGCGGGAGAGGGCAATGAGCAGTTCTTC; cdr3_aa: CASSVGAGEGNEQFF
v_call: TRBV5-1; j_call: TRBJ2-3; d_call: -; clone_size: few; cdr3_nt: TGCGCCAGCAGCCAGCAGGGGCCCACAGATACGCAGTATTTT; cdr3_aa: CASSQQGPTDTQYF
v_call: TRBV28; j_call: TRBJ1-4; d_call: TRBD1; clone_size: -; cdr3_nt: TGTGCCAGCTTTGCCCGGGACAGGGTAAATGAAAAACTGTTTTTT; cdr3_aa: CASFARDRVNEKLFF
v_call: TRBV7-2; j_call: TRBJ2-7; d_call: -; clone_size: -; cdr3_nt: TGTGCCAGCAGCTTAGAAGCAGGGATCGACGAGCAGTACTTC; cdr3_aa: CASSLEAGIDEQYF
v_call: TRBV14; j_call: TRBJ2-7; d_call: -; clone_size: few; cdr3_nt: TGTGCCAGCAGCCCCTTTGTGGGGACTGACCCATACGAGCAGTACTTC; cdr3_aa: CASSPFVGTDPYEQYF
v_call: TRBV19; j_call: TRBJ1-1; d_call: -; clone_size: -; cdr3_nt: TGTGCCAGTAGTATGGGGCAGCTTATGAACACTGAAGCTTTCTTT; cdr3_aa: CASSMGQLMNTEAFF
v_call: TRBV18; j_call: TRBJ2-5; d_call: -; clone_size: few; cdr3_nt: TGTGCCAGCTCCAAGGGGGACGGCCAATTAAGGGAGACCCAGTACTTC; cdr3_aa: CASSKGDGQLRETQYF
v_call: TRBV7-3; j_call: TRBJ2-2; d_call: -; clone_size: -; cdr3_nt: TGTGCCAGCAGCTTAAGGGGGCCGAACACCGGGGAGCTGTTTTTT; cdr3_aa: CASSLRGPNTGELFF
v_call: TRBV9; j_call: TRBJ1-1; d_call: -; clone_size: -; cdr3_nt: TGTGCCAGCAGCGGCGTAGGGGGGAACACTGAAGCTTTCTTT; cdr3_aa: CASSGVGGNTEAFF
v_call: TRBV30; j_call: TRBJ2-3; d_call: TRBD1; clone_size: -; cdr3_nt: TGTGCCTGGAGTGTTCCGGGACAGAGCCCGGATACGCAGTATTTT; cdr3_aa: CAWSVPGQSPDTQYF
v_call: TRBV18; j_call: TRBJ2-1; d_call: TRBD2; clone_size: -; cdr3_nt: TGTGCCAGCTCACCACCTAGCGGGGGGGCCCGGTACAACAATGAGCAGTTCTTC; cdr3_aa: CASSPPSGGARYNNEQFF
v_call: TRBV6-5; j_call: TRBJ1-5; d_call: TRBD1; clone_size: -; cdr3_nt: TGTGCCAGCAGCCCCAGGACAGGAGTCAATCAGCCCCAGCATTTT; cdr3_aa: CASSPRTGVNQPQHF
v_call: TRBV30; j_call: TRBJ1-1; d_call: -; clone_size: -; cdr3_nt: TGTGCCTGGAGCTGGTCTGGGGGCGCTTTCTTT; cdr3_aa: CAWSWSGGAFF
v_call: TRBV7-2; j_call: TRBJ1-5; d_call: TRBD1; clone_size: -; cdr3_nt: TGTGCCAGCAGCTTAACAGGGGAACAGCCCCAGCATTTT; cdr3_aa: CASSLTGEQPQHF
v_call: TRBV28; j_call: TRBJ2-7; d_call: TRBD2; clone_size: once; cdr3_nt: TGTGCCAGCAGTTTTCAATCTAACGGGAGGTGGTCCTACGAGCAGTACTTC; cdr3_aa: CASSFQSNGRWSYEQYF
v_call: TRBV28; j_call: TRBJ2-7; d_call: TRBD1; clone_size: -; cdr3_nt: TGTGCCAGCAGCCCGGGACAGGAGTTTTCCTACGAGCAGTACTTC; cdr3_aa: CASSPGQEFSYEQYF
v_call: TRBV25-1; j_call: TRBJ2-7; d_call: TRBD1; clone_size: -; cdr3_nt: TGTGCCAGCAGTTCTATCCGGGACAGCTACGAGCAGTACTTC; cdr3_aa: CASSSIRDSYEQYF
v_call: TRBV2; j_call: TRBJ2-7; d_call: TRBD2; clone_size: -; cdr3_nt: TGTGCCAGATCGGCGGGGGAGCGCTACGAGCAGTACTTC; cdr3_aa: CARSAGERYEQYF
v_call: TRBV7-9; j_call: TRBJ1-1; d_call: -; clone_size: -; cdr3_nt: TGTGCCAGCAGCTTAGGGCGGAGGGATAGTGAAGCTTTCTTT; cdr3_aa: CASSLGRRDSEAFF
v_call: TRBV28; j_call: TRBJ1-6; d_call: TRBD1; clone_size: -; cdr3_nt: TGTGCCAGCGCCTCAGGGGGCAATAATTCACCCCTCCACTTT; cdr3_aa: CASASGGNNSPLHF
v_call: TRBV1; j_call: TRBJ2-5; d_call: -; clone_size: -; cdr3_nt: TGCACCAGCAGCCAAGACAGAACCCAACCCCAGTACTTC; cdr3_aa: CTSSQDRTQPQYF
v_call: TRBV28; j_call: TRBJ2-3; d_call: -; clone_size: -; cdr3_nt: TGTGCCAGCAGAGTAAGCGGAGCCTCCACAGATACGCAGTATTTT; cdr3_aa: CASRVSGASTDTQYF